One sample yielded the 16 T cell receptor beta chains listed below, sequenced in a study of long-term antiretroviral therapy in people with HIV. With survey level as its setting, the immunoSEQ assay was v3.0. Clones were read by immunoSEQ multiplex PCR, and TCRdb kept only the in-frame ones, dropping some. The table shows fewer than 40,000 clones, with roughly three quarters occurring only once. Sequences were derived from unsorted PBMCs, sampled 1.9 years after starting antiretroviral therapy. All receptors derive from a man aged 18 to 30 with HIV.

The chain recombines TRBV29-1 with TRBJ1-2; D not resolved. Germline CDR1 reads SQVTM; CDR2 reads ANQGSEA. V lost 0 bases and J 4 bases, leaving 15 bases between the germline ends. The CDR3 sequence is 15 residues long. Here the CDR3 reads CSVEDRQLMGYGYTF. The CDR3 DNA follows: TGCAGCGTTGAAGATCGGCAGTTGATGGGCTATGGCTACACCTTC.

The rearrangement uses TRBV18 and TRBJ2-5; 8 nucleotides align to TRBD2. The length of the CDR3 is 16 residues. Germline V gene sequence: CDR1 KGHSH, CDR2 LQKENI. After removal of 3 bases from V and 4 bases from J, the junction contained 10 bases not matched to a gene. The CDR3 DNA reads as TGTGCCAGCTCACCTTACGGGGGGGCGAACCGAGAGACCCAGTACTTC. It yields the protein CASSPYGGANRETQYF.

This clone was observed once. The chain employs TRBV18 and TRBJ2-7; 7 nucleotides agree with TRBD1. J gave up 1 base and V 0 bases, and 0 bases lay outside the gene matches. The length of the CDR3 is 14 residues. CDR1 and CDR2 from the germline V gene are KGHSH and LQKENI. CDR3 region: CASSPPGQSYEQYF. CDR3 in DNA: TGTGCCAGCTCACCACCGGGACAGTCCTACGAGCAGTACTTC.

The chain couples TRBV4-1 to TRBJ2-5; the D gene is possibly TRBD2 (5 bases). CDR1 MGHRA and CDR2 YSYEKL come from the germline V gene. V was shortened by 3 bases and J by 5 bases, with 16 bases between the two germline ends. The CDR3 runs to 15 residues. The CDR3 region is CASSQVYPSSETQYF. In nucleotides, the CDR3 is TGCGCCAGCAGCCAGGTATATCCTAGCTCGGAGACCCAGTACTTC.

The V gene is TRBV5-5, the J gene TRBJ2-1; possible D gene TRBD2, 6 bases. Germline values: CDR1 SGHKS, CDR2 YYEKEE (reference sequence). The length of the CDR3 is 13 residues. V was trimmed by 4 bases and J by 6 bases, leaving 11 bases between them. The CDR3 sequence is CASSSRLVNEQFF. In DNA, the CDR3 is TGTGCCAGCAGCAGCCGACTAGTCAATGAGCAGTTCTTC.

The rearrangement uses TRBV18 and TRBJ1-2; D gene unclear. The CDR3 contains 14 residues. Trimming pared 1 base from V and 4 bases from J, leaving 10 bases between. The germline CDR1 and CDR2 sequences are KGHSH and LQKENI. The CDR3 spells CASSPQGPPYGYTF. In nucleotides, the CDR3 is TGTGCCAGCTCACCACAAGGGCCCCCCTATGGCTACACCTTC. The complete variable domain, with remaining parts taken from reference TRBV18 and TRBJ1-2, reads NAGVMQNPRHLVRRRGQEARLRCSPMKGHSHVYWYRQLPEEGLKFMVYLQKENIIDESGMPKERFSAEFPKEGPSILRIQQVVRGDSAAYFCASSPQGPPYGYTFGSGTRLTVV.

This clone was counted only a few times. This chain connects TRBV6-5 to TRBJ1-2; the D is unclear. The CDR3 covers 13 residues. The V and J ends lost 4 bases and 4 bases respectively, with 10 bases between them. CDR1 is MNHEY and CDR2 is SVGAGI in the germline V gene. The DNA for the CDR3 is TGTGCCAGCAGTTTAACTGCGACCTATGGCTACACCTTC. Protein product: CASSLTATYGYTF.

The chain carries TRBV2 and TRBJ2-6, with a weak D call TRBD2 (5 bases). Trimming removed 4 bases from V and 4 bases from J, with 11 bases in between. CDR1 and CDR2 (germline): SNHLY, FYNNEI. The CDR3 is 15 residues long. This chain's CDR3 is CASSVEGTGANVLTF. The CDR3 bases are TGTGCCAGCAGTGTAGAGGGAACCGGGGCCAACGTCCTGACTTTC. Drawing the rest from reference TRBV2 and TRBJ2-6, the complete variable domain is EPEVTQTPSHQVTQMGQEVILRCVPISNHLYFYWYRQILGQKVEFLVSFYNNEISEKSEIFDDQFSVERPDGSNFTLKIRSTKLEDSAMYFCASSVEGTGANVLTFGAGSRLTVL.

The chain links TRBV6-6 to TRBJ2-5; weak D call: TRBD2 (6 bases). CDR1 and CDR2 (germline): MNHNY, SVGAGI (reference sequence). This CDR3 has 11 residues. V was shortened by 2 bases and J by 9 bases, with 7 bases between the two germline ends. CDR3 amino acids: CASSYGEAQYF. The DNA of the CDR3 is TGTGCCAGCAGTTACGGGGAGGCCCAGTACTTC.

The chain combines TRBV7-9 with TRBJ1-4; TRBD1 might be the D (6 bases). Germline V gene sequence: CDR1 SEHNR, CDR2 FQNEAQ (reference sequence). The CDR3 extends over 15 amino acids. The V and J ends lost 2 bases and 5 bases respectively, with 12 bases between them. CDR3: CASSLSGGGNEKLFF. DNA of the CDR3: TGTGCCAGCAGCTTATCTGGGGGCGGAAATGAAAAACTGTTTTTT.

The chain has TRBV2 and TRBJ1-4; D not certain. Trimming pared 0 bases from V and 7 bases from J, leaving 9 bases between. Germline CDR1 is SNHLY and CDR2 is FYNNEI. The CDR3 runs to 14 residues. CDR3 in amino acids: CASSEAGWSEKLFF. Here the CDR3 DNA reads TGTGCCAGCAGTGAAGCAGGGTGGAGTGAAAAACTGTTTTTT.

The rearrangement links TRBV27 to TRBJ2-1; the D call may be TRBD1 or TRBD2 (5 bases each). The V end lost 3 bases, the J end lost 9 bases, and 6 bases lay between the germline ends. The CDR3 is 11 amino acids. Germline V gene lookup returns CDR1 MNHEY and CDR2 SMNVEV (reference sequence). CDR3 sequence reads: CASSFGGEQFF. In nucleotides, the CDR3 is TGTGCCAGCAGTTTTGGGGGTGAGCAGTTCTTC.

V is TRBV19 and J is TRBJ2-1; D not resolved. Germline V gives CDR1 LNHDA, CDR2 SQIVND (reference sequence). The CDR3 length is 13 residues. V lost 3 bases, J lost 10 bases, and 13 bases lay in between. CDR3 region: CASSIKSFREQFF. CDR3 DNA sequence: TGTGCCAGTAGTATCAAGTCCTTTCGCGAGCAGTTCTTC.

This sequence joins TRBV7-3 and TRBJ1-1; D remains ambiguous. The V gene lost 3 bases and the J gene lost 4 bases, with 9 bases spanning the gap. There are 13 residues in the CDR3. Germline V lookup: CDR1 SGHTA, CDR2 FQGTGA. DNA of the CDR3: TGTGCCAGCAGCTTGAGTGAATCCACTGAAGCTTTCTTT. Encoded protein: CASSLSESTEAFF.

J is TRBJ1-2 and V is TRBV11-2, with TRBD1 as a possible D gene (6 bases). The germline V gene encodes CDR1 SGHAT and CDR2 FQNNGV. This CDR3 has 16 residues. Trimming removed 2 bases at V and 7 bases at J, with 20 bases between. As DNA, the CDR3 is TGTGCCAGCAGCTTAACCGGGACATCCCCGGGTAGTGGCTACACCTTC. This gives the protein CASSLTGTSPGSGYTF.

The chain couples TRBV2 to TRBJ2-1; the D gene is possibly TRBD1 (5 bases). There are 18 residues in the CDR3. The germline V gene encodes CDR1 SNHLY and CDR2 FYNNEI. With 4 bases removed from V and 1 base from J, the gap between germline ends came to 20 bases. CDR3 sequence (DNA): TGTGCCAGCAGTGGCGCAGACAACCAACAGGTATCCTACAATGAGCAGTTCTTC. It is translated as CASSGADNQQVSYNEQFF.